Each of the 4 T cell receptor beta chains below was sequenced from the same sample in a study of cytomegalovirus exposure and HLA in healthy donors. It was with 60 Vbeta and 13 Jbeta primers that the PCR ran. The repertoire was sequenced with immunoSEQ multiplex PCR; TCRdb's copy has only in-frame clones and lacks some. There are 150,000 to 200,000 clones in the sample; about 79% occur only once, and roughly an eighth lies in the top ten. The source material was PBMCs. The receptors stem from a man aged 50 to 59 in good health and CMV-seropositive.

This clone was counted once. Here the CDR3 DNA reads TGTGCCAGCAGACCTGACAGGGCGGGGAATTCACCCCTCCACTTT. This encodes CASRPDRAGNSPLHF. This rearrangement joins TRBV6-1 to TRBJ1-6, with 7 bases aligning to TRBD1. The germline CDR1 and CDR2 sequences are MNHNS and SASEGT. This CDR3 region has 15 residues. V trimming: 6 bases; J trimming: 7 bases; junction bases outside the gene matches: 9.

This clone has a handful of counts. The chain uses TRBV27 and TRBJ2-5; 9 positions agree with TRBD1. This CDR3 comprises 16 residues. The V segment lost 4 bases and the J segment 2 bases; nucleotides outside the gene matches: 8. Per the germline V gene, CDR1 is MNHEY and CDR2 is SMNVEV (reference sequence). CDR3 nucleotide sequence: TGTGCCAGCAGTTCCGGGACAGGGAGGTATCAAGAGACCCAGTACTTC. It codes for CASSSGTGRYQETQYF.

The chain couples TRBV18 to TRBJ1-1; D may be TRBD1 (6 bases). The length of the CDR3 is 16 residues. V lost 3 bases and J lost 2, with 16 bases in between. Germline V gene lookup returns CDR1 KGHSH and CDR2 LQKENI. The CDR3 reads CASSPPTGLLNTEAFF. The CDR3 region has the DNA TGTGCCAGCTCACCGCCGACAGGTCTTTTAAACACTGAAGCTTTCTTT. Supplemented by reference TRBV18 and TRBJ1-1, the full variable domain reads NAGVMQNPRHLVRRRGQEARLRCSPMKGHSHVYWYRQLPEEGLKFMVYLQKENIIDESGMPKERFSAEFPKEGPSILRIQQVVRGDSAAYFCASSPPTGLLNTEAFFGQGTRLTVV.

A few counts support this clone. J is TRBJ1-4 and V is TRBV7-9, with a weak D call TRBD1 (6 bases). Germline values: CDR1 SEHNR, CDR2 FQNEAQ (reference sequence). V shed 6 bases and J shed 3 bases, with 14 bases lying between them. The CDR3 length is 15 residues. This CDR3 is CASRPRTAPNEKLFF. The CDR3 DNA is TGTGCCAGCAGACCCAGGACAGCTCCTAATGAAAAACTGTTTTTT.